A single sample gave rise to the 30 T cell receptor beta chains below, sequenced in a study of shared clonotypes between healthy human individuals. Profiling relied on immunoSEQ multiplex PCR, and the TCRdb table lists in-frame clones only, not all of them. The data show about 480,000 clones, with roughly 78% seen just once and over 10% held by the top ten. The sample was PBMCs. These receptor sequences come from a woman between 40 and 55 years old in good health. Some clones in this sample may be carry-over from other donors' samples.

The V gene is TRBV7-8, the J gene TRBJ2-7; D ambiguous. CDR1 is SGHVS and CDR2 is FQNEAQ in the germline V gene. Trimming pared 0 bases from V and 0 bases from J, leaving 12 bases between. The CDR3 covers 16 residues. DNA for the CDR3: TGTGCCAGCAGCTTAGCTAGTGCCGGACCCTCCTACGAGCAGTACTTC. Translating gives CASSLASAGPSYEQYF.

Remarks on this clone: This sequence may be a read error, since a much larger clone differs from it by one base. This chain joins TRBV5-6 and TRBJ2-7; a possible D gene is TRBD2 (5 bases). This CDR3 has 12 residues. Trimming left V 2 bases short and J 3 bases short, with 6 bases between. Germline CDR1 reads SGHDT; CDR2 reads YYEEEE. This CDR3 reads CASSFGIYEQYF. CDR3 nucleotide sequence: TGTGCCAGCAGCTTCGGGATCTACGAGCAGTACTTC.

The V call is TRBV6-1, the J call TRBJ1-1; TRBD1 matches 9 bases. This CDR3 is built from 15 residues. CDR1 and CDR2 from the germline V gene are MNHNS and SASEGT. The ends lost 8 bases at V and 5 bases at J; junction bases unmatched: 12. In DNA, the CDR3 is TGTGCCAGCGGGGGGAAGACAGGGGGAGAAACTGAAGCTTTCTTT. Translating it yields CASGGKTGGETEAFF.

The rearrangement links TRBV7-2 to TRBJ2-3; D not certain. This CDR3 region has 15 residues. Deletions cut 0 bases from V and 6 bases from J, with 13 bases between. The germline V gene has CDR1 SGHTA and CDR2 FQGNSA. The chain's CDR3 is CASSLAVRVLDTQYF. CDR3 bases: TGTGCCAGCAGCTTAGCTGTCCGAGTGCTGGATACGCAGTATTTT.

The V and J genes are TRBV30 and TRBJ2-1; TRBD2 agrees at 8 bases. J lost 7 bases, V lost 2 bases, and 10 bases had no gene match. Germline V gives CDR1 GTSNPN, CDR2 SVGIG (reference sequence). The CDR3 has 15 amino acids. CDR3 nucleotides: TGTGCCTGGAGTCGAGCCCCGGGACTAGTAAATGAGCAGTTCTTC. Amino acids: CAWSRAPGLVNEQFF.

V usage is TRBV5-1 and J usage is TRBJ1-1, with a possible D match to TRBD1 (5 bases). Trimming left V 0 bases short and J 11 bases short, with 11 bases between. Germline V gene lookup returns CDR1 SGHRS and CDR2 YFSETQ. This CDR3 contains 12 residues. CDR3 region: CASSLDAGKAFF. CDR3 bases: TGCGCCAGCAGCTTGGATGCAGGGAAGGCTTTCTTT.

The sample holds many counts of this clone. V usage is TRBV27 and J usage is TRBJ1-2; 11 bases are a match to TRBD1. There are 15 residues in the CDR3. CDR1 MNHEY and CDR2 SMNVEV come from the germline V gene (reference sequence). With V trimmed by 5 bases and J by 7 bases, 9 bases remained unmatched. In nucleotides, the CDR3 is TGTGCCAGCAGTCCTTTAGGACAGGGGGCGTCTGGCTACACCTTC. Translation gives CASSPLGQGASGYTF.

CDR3 nucleotides: TGTGCCAGCAGTGCTCCAGGGGGCGTAGGCACCGGGGAGCTGTTTTTT. Translation: CASSAPGGVGTGELFF. The gene calls are TRBV6-1 and TRBJ2-2; 8 positions agree with TRBD1. The germline gives CDR1 MNHNS, CDR2 SASEGT. CDR3 length: 16 residues. Trimming took 4 bases from V and 4 from J; bases not matched to a gene: 8.

The rearrangement links TRBV30 to TRBJ2-1; 14 nucleotides match TRBD2. CDR3 length equals 15 residues. Trimming removed 3 bases from V and 6 bases from J; junction bases left unmatched: 4. CDR1 and CDR2 (germline): GTSNPN, SVGIG (reference sequence). The CDR3: CAWRPGTSGSNEQFF. CDR3 in DNA: TGTGCCTGGAGACCAGGGACTAGCGGGAGCAATGAGCAGTTCTTC.

This clone has only a few counts. V and J are TRBV7-3 and TRBJ2-7; 8 nucleotides line up with TRBD2. V was pared by 2 bases and J by 4 bases, with 7 bases of the junction left unmatched. This CDR3 is 15 amino acids long. The germline gives CDR1 SGHTA, CDR2 FQGTGA. The CDR3 DNA sequence: TGTGCCAGCAGCTTATCCGGGGCTAGCGGGTACGAGCAGTACTTC. Translation gives CASSLSGASGYEQYF.

This clone was recorded at least ten times. The chain recombines TRBV28 with TRBJ1-1; TRBD1 agrees at 10 bases. This CDR3 is built from 13 residues. The junction had 9 bases not matched to a gene; V was cut back by 10 bases and J by 7 bases. The germline V gene has CDR1 MDHEN and CDR2 SYDVKM. The CDR3 nucleotides are TGTGCCATCGTGACAGGGGGCGGCGATGAAGCTTTCTTT. Amino acids: CAIVTGGGDEAFF.

This chain links TRBV10-3 with TRBJ2-1; 9 positions match TRBD2. This CDR3 is 15 amino acids long. The trim removed 6 bases at V and 4 bases at J, leaving 7 bases unmatched. Germline V gene lookup returns CDR1 ENHRY and CDR2 SYGVKD. The CDR3 nucleotides read TGTGCCATCAGCTCTAGCGGGACTCGGTACAATGAGCAGTTCTTC. Its protein product is CAISSSGTRYNEQFF.

For this clone: Mismatch with germline at one junction end may stem from a read error. The chain joins TRBV7-7 to TRBJ2-5, with 8 nucleotides matching TRBD1. CDR1 and CDR2 from the germline V gene are SSHAT and FNYEAQ (reference sequence). The CDR3 is made up of 15 amino acids. CDR3 region: CASSLNPTGGETQYF. DNA of the CDR3: TGTGCTAGCAGCTTAAATCCCACAGGGGGGGAGACCCAGTACTTC.

The chain is built from TRBV27 and TRBJ2-3; D gene uncertain. The germline V and J ends were trimmed by 2 bases and 2 bases, with 8 bases remaining between them. This CDR3 is 14 amino acids long. Germline CDR1 is MNHEY and CDR2 is SMNVEV (reference sequence). In DNA form, the CDR3 reads TGTGCCAGCAGTTTACTACAGCCCACAGATACGCAGTATTTT. It codes for CASSLLQPTDTQYF.

The V gene is TRBV7-9, the J gene TRBJ2-3; D not resolved. The CDR3 is made up of 15 amino acids. Germline lookup yields CDR1 SEHNR and CDR2 FQNEAQ (reference sequence). V was clipped by 1 base and J by 2 bases, with 10 bases between them. For the CDR3, the DNA is TGTGCCAGCAGCTTAGAGGGCAGATTCACAGATACGCAGTATTTT. Translated, it gives CASSLEGRFTDTQYF. The full variable domain, in which reference TRBV7-9 and TRBJ2-3 provide the parts outside the CDR3, is DTGVSQNPRHKITKRGQNVTFRCDPISEHNRLYWYRQTLGQGPEFLTYFQNEAQLEKSRLLSDRFSAERPKGSFSTLEIQRTEQGDSAMYLCASSLEGRFTDTQYFGPGTRLTVL.

This chain uses TRBV27 with TRBJ2-7; 13 bases line up with TRBD2. Per germline, CDR1 MNHEY and CDR2 SMNVEV (reference sequence). Trimming cost V 4 bases and J 3 bases; bases outside gene matches: 6. The CDR3 is made up of 16 amino acids. This CDR3 reads CASSSPRTSGSYEQYF. CDR3 in DNA: TGTGCCAGCAGTTCCCCCCGGACTAGCGGGAGCTACGAGCAGTACTTC.

The table lists this clone with a count of one. This likely traces to a read error, being one base from a far larger clone. The sample carries other DNA sequences with the same CDR3. The J gene is TRBJ2-2, the V gene TRBV6-5, with D perhaps TRBD1 or TRBD2 (5 bases each). V shed 6 bases and J shed 3 bases, with 11 bases lying between them. This CDR3 spans 14 amino acids. In germline, CDR1 is MNHEY, CDR2 SVGAGI. The CDR3, as DNA: TGTGCCAGCAGCCTTTTGGGGGACACCGGGGAGCTGTTTTTT. Translation: CASSLLGDTGELFF.

As concerns this clone: At one of its ends the junction is not consistent with the germline gene, which may arise from a read error. The chain carries TRBV30 and TRBJ2-7; D is undetermined. The germline V gene has CDR1 GTSNPN and CDR2 SVGIG (reference sequence). This CDR3 contains 12 residues. The CDR3 DNA reads TGTGCCTGGAGTGTGCTCTCCCACGAGCAGTACTTC. Amino acids: CAWSVLSHEQYF.

The V call is TRBV18, the J call TRBJ2-3; 7 nucleotides agree with TRBD2. The ends lost 3 bases at V and 0 bases at J; junction bases unmatched: 3. Germline assignment: CDR1 KGHSH and CDR2 LQKENI. The CDR3 sequence is 15 residues long. The CDR3 DNA reads TGTGCCAGCTCACCTGTGGGGGGGAGCACAGATACGCAGTATTTT. Translating it yields CASSPVGGSTDTQYF.

The chain joins TRBV7-3 to TRBJ2-3, with 12 bases that match TRBD2. J gave up 2 bases and V 5 bases, and 5 bases lay outside the gene matches. The germline gives CDR1 SGHTA, CDR2 FQGTGA. This CDR3 contains 16 residues. The DNA for the CDR3 is TGTGCCAGCAGCCCACTAGCGGGGGGATCCACAGATACGCAGTATTTT. It yields the protein CASSPLAGGSTDTQYF.

This rearrangement joins TRBV2 to TRBJ2-1, with D perhaps matching TRBD1 or TRBD2 (5 bases each). Trimming removed 6 bases from V and 0 bases from J, with 12 bases in between. The CDR3 extends over 15 amino acids. CDR1 is SNHLY, CDR2 FYNNEI, per germline. The CDR3 coding sequence is TGTGCCAGCAGGTCTCCGGGACGCTCCTACAATGAGCAGTTCTTC. Its protein is CASRSPGRSYNEQFF.

The gene calls are TRBV11-3 and TRBJ1-4, with a weak D call TRBD1 (6 bases). Germline V lookup: CDR1 SGHNT, CDR2 YENEEA. The germline V and J ends were trimmed by 6 bases and 4 bases, with 21 bases remaining between them. This CDR3 spans 17 amino acids. CDR3 region: CASSNRETGFGNEKLFF. As DNA, the CDR3 is TGTGCCAGCAGTAATAGAGAAACAGGGTTTGGTAATGAAAAACTGTTTTTT.

The V gene is TRBV9, the J gene TRBJ1-1, with 7 bases identical to TRBD1. The CDR3 is 14 amino acids. Germline V gene lookup returns CDR1 SGDLS and CDR2 YYNGEE. Trimming removed 6 bases from V and 1 base from J; junction bases left unmatched: 6. The CDR3 region has the DNA TGTGCCAGCAACCTGGGACAGTCGAACACTGAAGCTTTCTTT. Its protein product is CASNLGQSNTEAFF.

The V and J genes are TRBV4-1 and TRBJ2-5, with a tentative D call TRBD1 (5 bases). Germline CDR1 MGHRA, CDR2 YSYEKL. Trimming took off 4 bases at V and 1 base at J, with 10 bases between the two ends. The CDR3 is made up of 14 amino acids. The CDR3 sequence: CASSPQDTQETQYF. The CDR3 DNA follows: TGCGCCAGCAGCCCCCAGGACACCCAAGAGACCCAGTACTTC.

The sample holds one count of this clone. The CDR3: CASRGQLNTGELFF. Written as DNA, the CDR3 is TGTGCCAGCCGCGGACAGCTGAACACCGGGGAGCTGTTTTTT. The V and J genes are TRBV18 and TRBJ2-2, with D perhaps TRBD1 (6 bases). V shed 8 bases and J shed 1 base, with 11 bases lying between them. CDR1 and CDR2 from the germline V gene are KGHSH and LQKENI. The CDR3 has 14 residues.

This chain links TRBV10-3 with TRBJ2-7, with D maybe TRBD1 (6 bases). CDR1 ENHRY and CDR2 SYGVKD come from the germline V gene. Trimming shortened V by 6 bases and J by 4 bases, and 19 bases separated the two germline ends. The CDR3 covers 15 residues. CDR3 loop: CAIRDNRTEIYEQYF. DNA for the CDR3: TGTGCCATCAGAGACAACCGGACAGAAATTTACGAGCAGTACTTC.

The chain employs TRBV7-9 and TRBJ2-3; 8 bases agree with TRBD2. The V gene's germline CDR1 is SEHNR and CDR2 FQNEAQ (reference sequence). The V gene end was trimmed by 7 bases and the J gene end by 5 bases; junction bases not matched to a gene: 2. This CDR3 is built from 12 residues. The CDR3 coding sequence is TGTGCCAGCAACCTAGCGGGAGATACGCAGTATTTT. Translated, it gives CASNLAGDTQYF.

This clone appeared once. The V gene is TRBV5-1, the J gene TRBJ1-6; no clear D. This CDR3 is 14 amino acids long. The germline V gene has CDR1 SGHRS and CDR2 YFSETQ. The ends were cut back, 0 bases at V and 6 bases at J, with 7 bases in the middle. CDR3 protein: CASSLGIINSPLHF. DNA of the CDR3: TGCGCCAGCAGCTTGGGCATTATTAATTCACCCCTCCACTTT.

The chain employs TRBV2 and TRBJ2-6; 13 bases are shared with TRBD2. The V segment lost 3 bases and the J segment 0 bases; nucleotides outside the gene matches: 2. The CDR3 sequence is 18 residues long. Germline-derived CDR1 and CDR2 are SNHLY and FYNNEI. Written as DNA, the CDR3 is TGTGCCAGCAGTGAGACTAGCGGGGGGACCTCTGGGGCCAACGTCCTGACTTTC. Protein: CASSETSGGTSGANVLTF.

For this clone: A much larger clone differs from this one at a single base, so this may be a read error. The chain joins TRBV7-7 to TRBJ2-2, with D perhaps matching TRBD1 (6 bases). V was shortened by 5 bases and J by 1 base, with 8 bases between the two germline ends. Germline lookup yields CDR1 SSHAT and CDR2 FNYEAQ (reference sequence). The CDR3 contains 14 residues. CDR3 bases: TGTGCCAGCAGCCTGGGACAGAACACCGGGGAGCTGTTTTTT. It yields the protein CASSLGQNTGELFF.